This T cell receptor beta chain was profiled in a study of patients and donors after allogeneic stem cell transplantation. TCRdb re-called the RT-PCR reads through MiXCR, storing one row per CDR3 protein. The repertoire has more than 150,000 distinct CDR3 sequences, about a quarter of them found once; the top ten carry about 25%. The germline V gene has CDR1 KGHSH and CDR2 LQKENI. The CDR3 spans 13 residues. Trimming took 2 bases from V and 5 from J, leaving 7 bases between them. This TCR was recovered from a human donor who was either an allogeneic HSCT recipient or a stem cell or donor lymphocyte infusion donor (not recorded which). It is not recorded whose cells these are; they may come from a transplant donor. The sequencing input was blood, either unsorted or a sorted T cell fraction (not recorded which). The chain uses TRBV18 and TRBJ2-1, with a possible D match to TRBD2 (5 bases). This chain's CDR3 is CASSPGLDNEQFF. The CDR3 region has the DNA TGTGCCAGCTCACCAGGACTCGACAATGAGCAGTTCTTC.